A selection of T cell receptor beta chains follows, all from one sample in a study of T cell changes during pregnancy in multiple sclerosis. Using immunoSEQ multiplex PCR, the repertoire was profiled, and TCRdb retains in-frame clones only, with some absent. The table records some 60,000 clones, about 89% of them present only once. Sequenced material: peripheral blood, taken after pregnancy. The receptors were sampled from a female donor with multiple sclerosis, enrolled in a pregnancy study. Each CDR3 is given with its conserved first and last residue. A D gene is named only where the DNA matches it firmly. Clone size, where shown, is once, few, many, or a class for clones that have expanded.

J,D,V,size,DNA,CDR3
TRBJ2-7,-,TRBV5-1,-,TGCGCCAGCAGCTTGGTCCAGTTGGAGGAGCAGTACTTC,CASSLVQLEEQYF
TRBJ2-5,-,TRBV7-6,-,TGTGCCAGCAGCTTATTACGGGGGAGCCAAGAGACCCAGTACTTC,CASSLLRGSQETQYF
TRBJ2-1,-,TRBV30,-,TGTGCCTGCACCCACCCGACTTCCTACAATGAGCAGTTCTTC,CACTHPTSYNEQFF
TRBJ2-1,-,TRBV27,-,TGTGCCAGCAGTATCCGACAGAGCTCCTACAATGAGCAGTTCTTC,CASSIRQSSYNEQFF
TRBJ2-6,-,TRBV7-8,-,TGTGCCAGCAGCCGAAAAACAGGGCCCGGGGCCAACGTCCTGACTTTC,CASSRKTGPGANVLTF
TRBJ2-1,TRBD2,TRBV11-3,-,TGTGCCAGCAGCTTAACCGCGGGGGGAGAGGAGCAGTTCTTC,CASSLTAGGEEQFF
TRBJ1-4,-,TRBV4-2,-,TGTGCCAGCAGCCAGAACCGGGAAAAACTGTTTTTT,CASSQNREKLFF
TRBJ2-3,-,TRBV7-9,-,TGTGCCAGCAGCTTCTCTGGGGAGGACACAGATACGCAGTATTTT,CASSFSGEDTDTQYF
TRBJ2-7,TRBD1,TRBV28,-,TGTGCCAGCAGTCCTCCGGACAGGTCCTACGAGCAGTACTTC,CASSPPDRSYEQYF
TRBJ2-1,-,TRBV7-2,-,TGTGCCAGCAGCTTATGGATAGGGGAGGCGGGGCAGTTCTTC,CASSLWIGEAGQFF
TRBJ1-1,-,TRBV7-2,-,TGTGCCAGCAGCTTACAGGGGTGGAACACTGAAGCTTTCTTT,CASSLQGWNTEAFF
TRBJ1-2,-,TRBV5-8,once,TGTGCCAGCACTCAGGGCAACTATGGCTACACCTTC,CASTQGNYGYTF
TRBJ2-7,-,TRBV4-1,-,TGCGCCAGCAGCCAAGATTATAGCAGCCCGACGTACGAGCAGTACTTC,CASSQDYSSPTYEQYF
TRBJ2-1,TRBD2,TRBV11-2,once,TGTGCCAGCAGCTTAGGATTTCTTTTGGGACTAGCGGATTACAATGAGCAGTTCTTC,CASSLGFLLGLADYNEQFF
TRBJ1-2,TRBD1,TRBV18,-,TGTGCCAGCTCAATGGGGACAGGGTCTTTTGGCTACACCTTC,CASSMGTGSFGYTF
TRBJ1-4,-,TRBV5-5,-,TGTGCCAGCAGCCCCTTTGGGGGGGGCTTGAGTGAAAAACTGTTTTTT,CASSPFGGGLSEKLFF
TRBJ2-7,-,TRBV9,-,TGTGCCAGCAGCGTAGAAGCCCACGCGGGACCCTACGAGCAGTACTTC,CASSVEAHAGPYEQYF
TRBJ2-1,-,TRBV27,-,TGTGCCAGCAGTAGGAACGGGGTCAGGGGGGATGAGCAGTTCTTC,CASSRNGVRGDEQFF
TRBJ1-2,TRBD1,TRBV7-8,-,TGTGCCAGCAGCTCCACAAGAGGGACAGGGGGCGGGTACACCTTC,CASSSTRGTGGGYTF
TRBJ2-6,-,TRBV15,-,TGTGCCACCAGCAGAGATTTATCGGCAGGTGGGGCCAACGTCCTGACTTTC,CATSRDLSAGGANVLTF
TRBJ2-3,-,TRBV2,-,TGTGCCAGCCCTTCAACCGGGACTTTCACAGATACGCAGTATTTT,CASPSTGTFTDTQYF
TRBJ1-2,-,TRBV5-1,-,TGCGCCAGCAGTCGGGATAACTATGGCTACACCTTC,CASSRDNYGYTF
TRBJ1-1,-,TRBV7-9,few,TGTGCCAGCAGCTTAGTAGGGGCGAACACTGAAGCTTTCTTT,CASSLVGANTEAFF
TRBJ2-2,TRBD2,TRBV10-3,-,TGTGCCACCGCGGGAGGGGGCAGCGGGGAGCTGTTTTTT,CATAGGGSGELFF
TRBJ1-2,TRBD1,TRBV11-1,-,TGTGCCAGCAGCGCCAACCGGGACAGGGGAGGCTACACCTTC,CASSANRDRGGYTF
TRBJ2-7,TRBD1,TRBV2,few,TGTGCCAGCAGTGAAGCCCCACGTACAGGGGACTACGAGCAGTACTTC,CASSEAPRTGDYEQYF
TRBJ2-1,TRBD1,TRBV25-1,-,TGTGCCAGCAGTGAGATCGGGACAGGGGCCTACAATGAGCAGTTCTTC,CASSEIGTGAYNEQFF
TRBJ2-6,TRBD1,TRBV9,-,TGTGCCAGCAGCGTAGGGGGGTGGACAACAGGGACAGCCAACTCTGGGGCCAACGTCCTGACTTTC,CASSVGGWTTGTANSGANVLTF
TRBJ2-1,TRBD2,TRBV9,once,TGTGCCAGCAGCGTAACCCTCCACTTGTTTGTTTGCGGGGGGGCACACAATGAGCAGTTCTTC,CASSVTLHLFVCGGAHNEQFF
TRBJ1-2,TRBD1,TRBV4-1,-,TGCGCCAGCAGCAAGGACGGGACAGGGAGGATTGGCTACACCTTC,CASSKDGTGRIGYTF
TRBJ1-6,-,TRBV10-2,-,TGCGCCAGCAGTGAAGGCAGCCAGGGGCATTCACCCCTCCACTTT,CASSEGSQGHSPLHF
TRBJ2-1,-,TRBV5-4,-,TGTGCCAGCAGCTTGCGGGTCAATGAGCAGTTCTTC,CASSLRVNEQFF
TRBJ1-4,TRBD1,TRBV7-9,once,TGTGCCAGCAGCAGCGACAGGGTGGGGAATGAAAAACTGTTTTTT,CASSSDRVGNEKLFF
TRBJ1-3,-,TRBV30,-,TGTGCCTGGAGTGGGGGCAGCTCTGGAAACACCATATATTTT,CAWSGGSSGNTIYF
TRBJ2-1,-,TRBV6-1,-,TGTGCCAGCAGTGAACAAGAGGGTAATAACAATGAGCAGTTCTTC,CASSEQEGNNNEQFF
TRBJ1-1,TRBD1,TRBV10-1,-,TGCGCCAGCGCCCGGATCAGGGGGACTGAAGCTTTCTTT,CASARIRGTEAFF
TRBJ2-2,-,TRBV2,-,TGTGCCAGCAGGCTAGTAACCGGGGAGCTGTTTTTT,CASRLVTGELFF
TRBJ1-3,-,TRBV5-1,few,TGCGCCAGCAGCGACAGCTCTGGAAACACCATATATTTT,CASSDSSGNTIYF
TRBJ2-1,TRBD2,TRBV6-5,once,TGTGCCAGCGGGAAAACGGGGGGGCCGGGCAATGAGCAGTTCTTC,CASGKTGGPGNEQFF
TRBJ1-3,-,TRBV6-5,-,TGTGCCAGCAGTTATCGCGCCTCCCCCTCTGGAAACACCATATATTTT,CASSYRASPSGNTIYF
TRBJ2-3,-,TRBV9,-,TGTGCCAGCAGCGTAGAGGGGGGCACAGATACGCAGTATTTT,CASSVEGGTDTQYF
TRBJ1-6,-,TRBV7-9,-,TGTGCCAGCAGCTTATCCGTTATCAATTCACCCCTCCACTTT,CASSLSVINSPLHF